One sample yielded the 23 T cell receptor beta chains listed below, sequenced in a study of graft-versus-host responses after intestinal transplantation. Using immunoSEQ multiplex PCR, the repertoire was profiled, and TCRdb retains in-frame clones only, with some absent. This table has approximately 49,000 clones, around 95% appearing once. These receptors have no known antigen. Material: unstimulated CD8+ T cells sorted from spleen or lymph node cells, obtained before transplant. All receptors come from a human donor who was the organ donor for an intestinal transplant.

The chain recombines TRBV9 with TRBJ2-2; 9 nucleotides agree with TRBD1. Germline V gives CDR1 SGDLS, CDR2 YYNGEE. With V trimmed by 3 bases and J by 5 bases, 14 bases remained unmatched. This CDR3 contains 18 residues. This chain's CDR3 is CASSDSRSTGGWTGELFF. CDR3 sequence (DNA): TGTGCCAGCAGCGACTCCCGATCAACAGGGGGCTGGACCGGGGAGCTGTTTTTT.

The chain links TRBV29-1 to TRBJ1-4; TRBD1 aligns across 8 bases. The CDR3 spans 14 residues. V shed 4 bases, J shed 2 bases, and the junction held 3 bases outside the gene matches. Germline CDR1 SQVTM, CDR2 ANQGSEA. The CDR3, as DNA: TGCAGCGTTGCAGGGACAGGTACTAATGAAAAACTGTTTTTT. This encodes CSVAGTGTNEKLFF.

The V gene is TRBV27, the J gene TRBJ2-2; maybe TRBD1 (6 bases). The V gene lost 5 bases and the J gene lost 5 bases, with 12 bases spanning the gap. The CDR3 spans 14 residues. Germline CDR1 is MNHEY and CDR2 is SMNVEV (reference sequence). The CDR3 region has the DNA TGTGCCAGCAGTGGGATAGACAGGACCGGGGAGCTGTTTTTT. Translating it yields CASSGIDRTGELFF.

V gene TRBV9 combines with J gene TRBJ1-3; 8 nucleotides align to TRBD1. The germline gives CDR1 SGDLS, CDR2 YYNGEE. Trimming cost V 5 bases and J 4 bases; bases outside gene matches: 5. CDR3 size: 14 residues. CDR3 in amino acids: CASSDRGSGNTIYF. DNA of the CDR3: TGTGCCAGCAGTGACAGGGGTTCAGGAAACACCATATATTTT.

CDR3 residues: CASSERSSYEQYF. The DNA for the CDR3 is TGTGCCAGCAGTGAGAGGAGCTCCTACGAGCAGTACTTC. The gene calls are TRBV25-1 and TRBJ2-7; no clear D. The germline V gene has CDR1 MGHDK and CDR2 SYGVNS. The CDR3 contains 13 residues. Trimming took 3 bases from V and 0 from J, leaving 6 bases between them.

V and J are TRBV27 and TRBJ2-3; perhaps TRBD1 as D (6 bases). The V gene's germline CDR1 is MNHEY and CDR2 SMNVEV (reference sequence). With 4 bases removed from V and 4 bases from J, the gap between germline ends came to 18 bases. The CDR3 runs to 16 residues. CDR3 nucleotide sequence: TGTGCCAGCAGTTCGTCACAGGGCGACAAAGCAGATACGCAGTATTTT. Protein product: CASSSSQGDKADTQYF.

The chain couples TRBV4-3 to TRBJ2-7; 9 nucleotides align to TRBD1. The CDR3 is 17 residues long. J gave up 6 bases and V 0 bases, and 12 bases lay outside the gene matches. Germline V gene data show CDR1 as LGHNA and CDR2 as YSLEER. The CDR3 reads CASSQDRTGEGTFEQYF. The CDR3 coding sequence is TGCGCCAGCAGCCAAGATAGGACAGGGGAGGGGACTTTCGAGCAGTACTTC.

The chain has TRBV28 and TRBJ1-1, with unresolved D. CDR1 and CDR2 from the germline V gene are MDHEN and SYDVKM. V gave up 2 bases and J gave up 1 base, with 5 bases separating them. This CDR3 comprises 13 residues. CDR3 DNA sequence: TGTGCCAGCAGTTTAGCCCGGAACACTGAAGCTTTCTTT. Protein sequence: CASSLARNTEAFF. The full variable domain, with the rest looked up from reference TRBV28 and TRBJ1-1, is DVKVTQSSRYLVKRTGEKVFLECVQDMDHENMFWYRQDPGLGLRLIYFSYDVKMKEKGDIPEGYSVSREKKERFSLILESASTNQTSMYLCASSLARNTEAFFGQGTRLTVV.

This chain connects TRBV4-2 to TRBJ2-5; D may be TRBD1 (6 bases). The germline CDR1 and CDR2 sequences are LGHNA and YNFKEQ. CDR3 size: 15 residues. V lost 0 bases to trimming and J lost 2 bases, with 10 bases between them. The CDR3 protein is CASSQDQGYQETQYF. The CDR3 DNA follows: TGTGCCAGCAGCCAAGATCAGGGGTATCAAGAGACCCAGTACTTC.

The chain employs TRBV11-2 and TRBJ2-5; possible D gene TRBD1, 5 bases. The CDR3 spans 13 residues. Trimming left V 5 bases short and J 5 bases short, with 12 bases between. Germline V gene lookup returns CDR1 SGHAT and CDR2 FQNNGV. DNA for the CDR3: TGTGCCAGCAGCAGGGGATTCTCGGAGACCCAGTACTTC. Protein: CASSRGFSETQYF.

The V call is TRBV13, the J call TRBJ1-2, with 7 nucleotides matching TRBD1. With V trimmed by 1 base and J by 4 bases, 9 bases remained unmatched. This CDR3 comprises 16 residues. The germline gives CDR1 PRHDT, CDR2 FYEKMQ (reference sequence). The CDR3 coding sequence is TGTGCCAGCAGCTTAGTTCAGGGGGTGACCATCTATGGCTACACCTTC. This encodes CASSLVQGVTIYGYTF.

V usage is TRBV7-8 and J usage is TRBJ1-2; D is perhaps TRBD1 (5 bases). The CDR3 loop spans 16 amino acids. V lost 2 bases to trimming and J lost 3 bases, with 16 bases between them. CDR1 is SGHVS, CDR2 FQNEAQ, per germline. This chain's CDR3 is CASSLPVRGEDYGYTF. The DNA for the CDR3 is TGTGCCAGCAGCTTACCCGTTCGGGGGGAGGACTATGGCTACACCTTC.

The gene calls are TRBV6-1 and TRBJ2-1; 7 positions match TRBD1. The junction had 6 bases not matched to a gene; V was cut back by 3 bases and J by 4 bases. Looked up from germline, CDR1 is MNHNS and CDR2 is SASEGT. There are 15 residues in the CDR3. CDR3 in amino acids: CASSEDGQAYNEQFF. CDR3 nucleotides: TGTGCCAGCAGTGAGGACGGACAGGCGTACAATGAGCAGTTCTTC.

This chain joins TRBV9 and TRBJ2-1, with 8 nucleotides matching TRBD2. The CDR3 totals 15 residues. CDR1 is SGDLS and CDR2 is YYNGEE in the germline V gene. J was trimmed by 8 bases and V by 3 bases; bases with no gene match: 10. CDR3 region: CASSAGGAFYDEQFF. As DNA, the CDR3 is TGTGCCAGCAGCGCCGGGGGGGCCTTTTATGATGAGCAGTTCTTC.

The chain carries TRBV7-2 and TRBJ2-6; 9 nucleotides align to TRBD2. The length of the CDR3 is 17 residues. In germline, CDR1 is SGHTA, CDR2 FQGNSA. The J segment lost 0 bases and the V segment lost 5 bases, leaving 5 bases of the junction unmatched. The CDR3 sequence is CASSEGLAISGANVLTF. CDR3 in DNA: TGTGCCAGCAGCGAGGGACTAGCAATCTCTGGGGCCAACGTCCTGACTTTC.

Written as DNA, the CDR3 is TGTGCCAGCGGGGCGGCCATCGAGACCCAGTACTTC. Translated: CASGAAIETQYF. The chain links TRBV27 to TRBJ2-5, with D possibly matching TRBD1 (5 bases). Trimming shortened V by 8 bases and J by 5 bases, and 12 bases separated the two germline ends. CDR1 MNHEY and CDR2 SMNVEV come from the germline V gene (reference sequence). CDR3 length: 12 amino acids.

The J gene is TRBJ2-2, the V gene TRBV15; D call uncertain. Germline CDR1 reads LNHNV; CDR2 reads YYDKDF (reference sequence). Trimming pared 0 bases from V and 2 bases from J, leaving 10 bases between. This CDR3 has 16 amino acids. The CDR3 sequence is CATSRDDGVNTGELFF. Written as DNA, the CDR3 is TGTGCCACCAGCAGAGATGACGGAGTTAACACCGGGGAGCTGTTTTTT.

The genes are TRBV6-5 and TRBJ1-2; a weak D match, TRBD1 (5 bases). The germline CDR1 and CDR2 sequences are MNHEY and SVGAGI. The CDR3 runs 15 residues. Trimming left V 7 bases short and J 2 bases short, with 17 bases between. The CDR3 nucleotides are TGTGCCAGCAAACCGCACGGCAGGGAAAACTATGGCTACACCTTC. Its protein product is CASKPHGRENYGYTF.

The chain has TRBV11-2 and TRBJ2-1; D not certain. The V and J ends lost 6 bases and 6 bases respectively, with 6 bases between them. CDR3 length equals 11 residues. Germline V lookup: CDR1 SGHAT, CDR2 FQNNGV. CDR3 in amino acids: CASRGFNEQFF. Written as DNA, the CDR3 is TGTGCCAGCAGGGGCTTCAATGAGCAGTTCTTC.

The chain recombines TRBV11-2 with TRBJ2-5; no clear D gene. This CDR3 is built from 13 residues. Between the trimmed V and J ends, which lost 5 bases and 5 bases, there was a span of 12 bases. CDR1 SGHAT and CDR2 FQNNGV come from the germline V gene. CDR3 coding DNA: TGTGCCAGCAGCCAGTCAGGCTCGGAGACCCAGTACTTC. Its translation is CASSQSGSETQYF.

CDR3 bases: TGTGCCAGCAGACCACAGGGGTTAGACACTGAAGCTTTCTTT. This sequence encodes CASRPQGLDTEAFF. J is TRBJ1-1 and V is TRBV6-1; 7 bases fit TRBD1. This CDR3 contains 14 residues. Germline assignment: CDR1 MNHNS and CDR2 SASEGT. J gave up 3 bases and V 6 bases, and 7 bases lay outside the gene matches.

The V call is TRBV27, the J call TRBJ2-2; D perhaps matches TRBD1 (6 bases). The CDR3 contains 13 residues. The germline gives CDR1 MNHEY, CDR2 SMNVEV (reference sequence). The ends were cut back, 5 bases at V and 8 bases at J, with 12 bases in the middle. The CDR3 nucleotides are TGTGCCAGCAGTCCTACAGGGATAGGGGAGCTGTTTTTT. It translates to CASSPTGIGELFF.

The V call is TRBV30, the J call TRBJ2-2; 9 positions match TRBD1. The CDR3 loop spans 13 amino acids. Germline V gene sequence: CDR1 GTSNPN, CDR2 SVGIG (reference sequence). The ends lost 5 bases at V and 3 bases at J; junction bases unmatched: 1. This chain's CDR3 is CAWRDRDTGELFF. The CDR3 DNA reads TGTGCCTGGCGGGACAGGGACACCGGGGAGCTGTTTTTT.